This T cell receptor beta chain was documented in a study of Ad26.COV2.S vaccination and SARS-CoV-2 variants. Study context: Donor was in the COV1001 Ad26.COV2.S trial arm. Intramuscularly, Ad26.COV2.S was given either once or twice, 56 days apart.

The method was immunoSEQ multiplex PCR; TCRdb's version includes in-frame clones alone and lacks a portion of them. Here the sample spans 360,000 or so clones, over 75% being singletons. Trimming shortened V by 3 bases and J by 5 bases, and 10 bases separated the two germline ends. This CDR3 is built from 13 residues. The germline gives CDR1 LNHDA, CDR2 SQIVND (reference sequence). The treatment is: 15 to 20 received Ad26.COV2.S at low or high dose, single or two shots; about 5 received placebo; per-sample allocation not given. Sample collection was performed on day 63 after the first vaccine or placebo injection. In Boston, the donor was an adult between 18-55 years of age. Wuhan-strain SARS-CoV-2 spike was expressed by the Ad26 vector that made up the vaccine.

The specimen comprised peripheral blood, sampled in a trial of Ad26.COV2.S vaccine versus placebo. V gene TRBV19 combines with J gene TRBJ1-2; TRBD1 is a possible D gene (6 bases). The source of this sequence is a person between 18 and 59 years old who received the Ad26.COV2.S COVID-19 vaccine or a placebo. CDR3: CASSMRTDYGYTF. The CDR3 DNA is TGTGCCAGTAGTATGCGGACAGATTATGGCTACACCTTC.